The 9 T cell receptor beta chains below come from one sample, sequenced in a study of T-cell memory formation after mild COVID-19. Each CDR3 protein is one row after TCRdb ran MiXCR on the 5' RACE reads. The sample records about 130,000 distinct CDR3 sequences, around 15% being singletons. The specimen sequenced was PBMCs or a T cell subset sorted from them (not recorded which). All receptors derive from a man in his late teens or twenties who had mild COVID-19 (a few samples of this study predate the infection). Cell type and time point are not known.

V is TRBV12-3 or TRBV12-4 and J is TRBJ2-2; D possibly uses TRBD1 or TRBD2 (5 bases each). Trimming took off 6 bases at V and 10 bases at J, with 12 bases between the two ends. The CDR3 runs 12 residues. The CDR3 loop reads CASSPWGTELFF. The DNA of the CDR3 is TGTGCCAGCAGCCCATGGGGGACGGAGCTGTTTTTT.

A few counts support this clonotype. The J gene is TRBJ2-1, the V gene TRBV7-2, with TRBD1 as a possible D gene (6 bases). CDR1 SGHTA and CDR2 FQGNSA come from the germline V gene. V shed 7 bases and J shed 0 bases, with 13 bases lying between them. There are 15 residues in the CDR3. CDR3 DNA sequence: TGTGCCAGCAAAATGATACAGGGCTCCTACAATGAGCAGTTCTTC. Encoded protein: CASKMIQGSYNEQFF.

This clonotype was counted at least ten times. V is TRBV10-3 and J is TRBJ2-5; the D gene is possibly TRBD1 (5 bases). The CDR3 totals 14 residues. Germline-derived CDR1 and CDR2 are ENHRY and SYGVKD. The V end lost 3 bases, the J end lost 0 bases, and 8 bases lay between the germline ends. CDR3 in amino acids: CAISDRVYQETQYF. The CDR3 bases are TGTGCCATCAGTGACAGGGTGTACCAAGAGACCCAGTACTTC.

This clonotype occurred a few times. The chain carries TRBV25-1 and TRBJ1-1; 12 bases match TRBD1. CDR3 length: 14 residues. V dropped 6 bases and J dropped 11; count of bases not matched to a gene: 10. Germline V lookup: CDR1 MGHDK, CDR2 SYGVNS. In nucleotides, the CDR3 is TGTGCCAGCAGCCCGGGACAGGGGGCCTTTGATGCTTTCTTT. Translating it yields CASSPGQGAFDAFF.

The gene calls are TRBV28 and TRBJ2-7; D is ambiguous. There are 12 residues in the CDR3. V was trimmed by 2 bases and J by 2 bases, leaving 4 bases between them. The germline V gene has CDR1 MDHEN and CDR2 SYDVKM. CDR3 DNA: TGTGCCAGCAGTTTAAACGCCTACGAGCAGTACTTC. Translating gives CASSLNAYEQYF.

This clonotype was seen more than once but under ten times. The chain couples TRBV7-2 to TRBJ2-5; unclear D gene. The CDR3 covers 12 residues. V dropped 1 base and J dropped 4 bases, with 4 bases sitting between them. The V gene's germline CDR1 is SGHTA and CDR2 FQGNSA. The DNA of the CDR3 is TGTGCCAGCAGCTTAGTCCGAGAGACCCAGTACTTC. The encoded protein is CASSLVRETQYF.

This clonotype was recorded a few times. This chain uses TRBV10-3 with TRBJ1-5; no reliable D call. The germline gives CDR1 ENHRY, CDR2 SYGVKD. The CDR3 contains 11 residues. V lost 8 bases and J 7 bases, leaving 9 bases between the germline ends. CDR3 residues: CAIGANQPQHF. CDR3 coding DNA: TGTGCCATCGGAGCAAACCAGCCCCAGCATTTT.

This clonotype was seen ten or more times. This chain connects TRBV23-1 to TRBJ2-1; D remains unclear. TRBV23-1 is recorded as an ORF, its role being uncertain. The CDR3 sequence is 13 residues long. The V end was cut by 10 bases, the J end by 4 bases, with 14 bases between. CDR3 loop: CATSWAPYNEQFF. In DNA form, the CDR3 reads TGCGCCACCTCGTGGGCCCCATACAATGAGCAGTTCTTC.

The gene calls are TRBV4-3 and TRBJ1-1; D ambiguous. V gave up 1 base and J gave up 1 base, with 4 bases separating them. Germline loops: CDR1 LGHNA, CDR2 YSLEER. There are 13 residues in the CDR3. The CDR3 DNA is TGCGCCAGCAGCCAAGGCAGGAACACTGAAGCTTTCTTT. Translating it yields CASSQGRNTEAFF.